This T cell receptor beta chain is drawn from a study of CD8 T cells in Susac syndrome. Whole-study results and caveats: Regarding the TCR sequencing and HLA analysis, the study admitted that a relatively small number of individuals were involved.

Random hexamers were used to reverse transcribe an amount of about 0.45 to 1 ug RNA. Across 54 Vbeta and 13 Jbeta, TCR beta CDR3 was amplified with immunoSEQ multiplex PCR. TCRdb re-derived calls from the immunoSEQ multiplex PCR reads in MiXCR, one entry per CDR3 protein. The sample records about 300,000 distinct CDR3 sequences, approximately 85% being singletons. This CDR3 comprises 14 residues. V lost 0 bases to trimming and J lost 8 bases, with 11 bases between them. Germline loops: CDR1 LGHNA, CDR2 YSLEER. The sample holds one count of this clonotype. Antigen: not known. The receptor was derived from a human donor with multiple sclerosis. The rearrangement joins TRBV4-3 to TRBJ2-1, with no clear D. Specimen: CD8+ T cells from PBMCs. The CDR3 nucleotides are TGCGCCAGCAGCCAAGAATCGTACCGGGATGAGCAGTTCTTC. Amino acids: CASSQESYRDEQFF.